This TCR beta chain emerged from a study of human T cells and chemical hapten exposure (dated by TCRdb to the early 2020s). In the study overall: The libraries were sequenced as a pool, and the TCR yield per sample differed mostly because of small variations in library volumes within the pool. The study tracked peripheral blood TCR repertoire changes in vivo during primary and secondary sensitization to the hapten diphenylcyclopropenone (DPC) in alopecia patients. For every blood RNA sample, sequencing covered both the TCR alpha and TCR beta chains. Findings and caveats that apply to the study as a whole: No change with DPC sensitization was found in the number of TCRs above 1 in 1000 frequency, and no evidence of global repertoire structure alterations was found. Repeated subsampling changed both the strength of the expansion versus patch-test correlation and the threshold at which the correlation became significant.

The CDR3 covers 13 residues, taking in both the cysteine and the phenylalanine. Solely the CDR3 DNA is kept, with 39 bases framed from the first base. Via the germline V gene (reference sequence), CDR1 is MNHEY and CDR2 SMNVEV. V sheds 3 bases and J sheds 5 bases, leaving 8 bases between their ends. This clonotype was detected a few times. The antigen this receptor binds is unknown. Base qualities are not recorded, but no much larger clone differs from it by a single base. The meaning of the sample's time point label: healthy volunteer bleed at 2 weeks. Total RNA was extracted from unfractionated whole blood that had been collected in Tempus Blood RNA tubes. Four or five healthy volunteers were used as TCR sequencing controls and were bled at day 0, 2 weeks and 6 weeks. The library was prepared using RACE. The listed sequencing device is NextSeq 500. During library preparation, unique molecular identifiers were attached to individual cDNA molecules so that TCRs could be counted in a quantitative, reproducible way. From the authors' description of their analysis: The median number of TCRs per sample was approximately 93,000, ranging from roughly 23,224 to 690,600. The Decombinator software suite was used to annotate V, J and CDR3 in the TCR reads. Every sample was subsampled to the same number of TCRs (28,000) for the PS versus PT1 abundance plots. Expanded TCRs were defined as absent before sensitization and observed at least eight times at the 2-week time point. The public sequencing data were trimmed at Q25 with fastp and processed into clonotypes with MiXCR by TCRdb, which kept only in-frame beta chains. Identical CDR3 proteins give one entry, which carries the most common genes and DNA. TCRdb, not the authors, supplied the V and J calls. This sample has roughly 130,000 distinct CDR3 sequences in its table, and more than 7.5% of those were observed once. The ten largest clones add up to approximately 2% of the sample.

Sequenced input: whole blood. The V gene is TRBV27 and the J gene is TRBJ1-5; a weak D assignment points to TRBD1 (5 bases agree). The receptor was derived from a male donor in good health. Some clones in this sample may be carry-over from other donors' samples. Here the CDR3 is given as CASSFVGDQPQHF. The DNA sequence is given as TGTGCCAGCAGTTTCGTAGGGGATCAGCCCCAGCATTTT.